The 8 T cell receptor beta chains given below trace back to one sample, sequenced in a study of blood T cell repertoires in COVID-19. Clones were sequenced by immunoSEQ multiplex PCR, and TCRdb holds only the in-frame ones, with some missing. The repertoire consists of around 140,000 clones, with 86% occurring once and the leading ten covering less than 5.5%. Sequences were obtained from PBMCs or T cells enriched from blood (not recorded which). Receptor source: a man aged 45-60 years who had recovered from COVID-19.

The V gene is TRBV7-3, the J gene TRBJ1-1; the match to TRBD1 covers 7 bases. The CDR3 has 14 residues. The trim removed 4 bases at V and 1 base at J, leaving 3 bases unmatched. CDR1 is SGHTA and CDR2 is FQGTGA in the germline V gene. CDR3 sequence reads: CASSSGTANTEAFF. In DNA, the CDR3 is TGTGCCAGCAGCTCCGGGACAGCGAACACTGAAGCTTTCTTT.

The chain links TRBV5-4 to TRBJ2-7, with 9 positions matching TRBD1. In germline, CDR1 is SGHNT, CDR2 YYREEE (reference sequence). The CDR3 has 16 amino acids. Trimming cost V 5 bases and J 5 bases; bases outside gene matches: 14. The CDR3 reads CASRPGSGTGNNEQYF. CDR3 nucleotide sequence: TGTGCCAGCAGACCTGGTTCGGGGACAGGGAATAACGAGCAGTACTTC.

The chain combines TRBV11-2 with TRBJ1-1; 7 nucleotides match TRBD1. The CDR3 sequence is 15 residues long. CDR1 and CDR2 (germline): SGHAT, FQNNGV. V shed 6 bases and J 1 base; nucleotides not matched to a gene: 8. The CDR3 DNA is TGTGCCAGCAGGTACGCAGGGGGGACGAACACTGAAGCTTTCTTT. It specifies CASRYAGGTNTEAFF.

The V and J genes are TRBV5-1 and TRBJ1-6; D remains unclear. Between the trimmed V and J ends, which lost 0 bases and 7 bases, there was a span of 8 bases. This CDR3 region has 14 residues. The germline V gene encodes CDR1 SGHRS and CDR2 YFSETQ. The CDR3, as DNA: TGCGCCAGCAGCTTGGCGCGGGCAAATTCACCCCTCCACTTT. Protein sequence: CASSLARANSPLHF.

The J gene is TRBJ2-1, the V gene TRBV15; 8 bases match TRBD2. J was trimmed by 5 bases and V by 1 base; bases with no gene match: 4. CDR1 LNHNV and CDR2 YYDKDF come from the germline V gene (reference sequence). The CDR3 extends over 15 amino acids. CDR3 in amino acids: CATSRVSGGHNEQFF. CDR3 coding DNA: TGTGCCACCAGCAGAGTAAGCGGGGGACACAATGAGCAGTTCTTC.

The CDR3 sequence is CASSWTGQGTYEQYF. CDR3 nucleotide sequence: TGTGCCAGCAGCTGGACGGGACAGGGTACCTACGAGCAGTACTTC. This sequence joins TRBV5-8 and TRBJ2-7; 9 nucleotides line up with TRBD1. The CDR3 consists of 15 residues. V lost 3 bases, J lost 2 bases, and 6 bases stayed unmatched. The germline CDR1 and CDR2 sequences are SGHTS and YDEGEE. The variable domain in full, completed from reference TRBV5-8 and TRBJ2-7, reads EAGVTQSPTHLIKTRGQQATLRCSPISGHTSVYWYQQALGLGLQFLLWYDEGEERNRGNFPPRFSGRQFPNYSSELNVNALELEDSALYLCASSWTGQGTYEQYFGPGTRLTVT.

This chain joins TRBV5-5 and TRBJ2-3; D gene uncertain. V lost 3 bases and J 0 bases, leaving 14 bases between the germline ends. The CDR3 totals 16 residues. Germline-derived CDR1 and CDR2 are SGHKS and YYEKEE (reference sequence). CDR3 protein: CASSSNSFPSTDTQYF. DNA for the CDR3: TGTGCCAGCAGCTCGAACTCCTTCCCTAGCACAGATACGCAGTATTTT.

The J gene is TRBJ2-7, the V gene TRBV6-2 or TRBV6-3; 13 bases line up with TRBD2. The CDR3 covers 17 residues. V was clipped by 5 bases and J by 0 bases; unmatched bases: 7. Per the germline V gene, CDR1 is MNHEY and CDR2 is SVGEGT. The CDR3 loop reads CASSEGLAGIPSYEQYV. In DNA form, the CDR3 reads TGTGCCAGCAGTGAGGGACTAGCGGGGATCCCCTCCTACGAGCAGTACGTC.